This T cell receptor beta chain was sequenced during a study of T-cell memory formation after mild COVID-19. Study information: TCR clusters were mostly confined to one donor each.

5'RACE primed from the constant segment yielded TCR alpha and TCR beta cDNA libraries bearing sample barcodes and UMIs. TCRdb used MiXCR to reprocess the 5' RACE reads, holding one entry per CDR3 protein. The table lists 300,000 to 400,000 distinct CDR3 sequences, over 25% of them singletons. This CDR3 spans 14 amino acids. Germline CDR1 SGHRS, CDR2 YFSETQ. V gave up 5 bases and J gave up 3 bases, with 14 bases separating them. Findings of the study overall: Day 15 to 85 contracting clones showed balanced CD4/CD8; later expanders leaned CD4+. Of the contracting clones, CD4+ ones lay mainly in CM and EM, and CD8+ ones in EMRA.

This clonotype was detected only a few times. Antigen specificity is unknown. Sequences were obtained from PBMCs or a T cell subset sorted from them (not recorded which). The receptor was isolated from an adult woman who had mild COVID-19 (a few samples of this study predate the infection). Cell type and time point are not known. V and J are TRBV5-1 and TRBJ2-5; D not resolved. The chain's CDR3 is CASSFDGSKETQYF. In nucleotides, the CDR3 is TGCGCCAGCAGTTTTGACGGATCCAAAGAGACCCAGTACTTC.